Each of the 27 T cell receptor beta chains below was sequenced from the same sample in a study of blood T cell repertoires in COVID-19 (TCRdb year 2020). The library was generated by the immunoSEQ multiplex PCR assay. What TCRdb holds here is the immuneACCESS table cut down to in-frame rearrangements. Part of the clones is not present; checked against another copy, under half of the missing clones reflect an unresolved V gene, and the others are unexplained. For this sample the table gives roughly 200,000 clones, of which 88% were detected only once. The ten largest clonotypes hold 1.7% of the sample. The specimen sequenced was peripheral blood. The receptors here all came from a man aged 65 to 85 with acute or convalescent COVID-19.

The J gene is TRBJ2-3, the V gene TRBV10-3; D not resolved. CDR1 is ENHRY and CDR2 is SYGVKD in the germline V gene. V lost 4 bases and J lost 0, with 8 bases in between. The CDR3 is made up of 14 amino acids. This chain's CDR3 is CAISGGTSTDTQYF. In DNA form, the CDR3 reads TGTGCCATCAGTGGAGGAACTAGCACAGATACGCAGTATTTT.

The chain is built from TRBV5-5 and TRBJ1-1, with D possibly matching TRBD1 (6 bases). CDR1 and CDR2 from the germline V gene are SGHKS and YYEKEE (reference sequence). This CDR3 is built from 15 residues. Trimming shortened V by 0 bases and J by 4 bases, and 13 bases separated the two germline ends. CDR3 nucleotide sequence: TGTGCCAGCAGCTTGGAACTGAGGGGGAGCACTGAAGCTTTCTTT. Translation gives CASSLELRGSTEAFF.

This clone was recorded only once. J is TRBJ2-1 and V is TRBV5-6, with 7 bases identical to TRBD2. The V segment lost 0 bases and the J segment 4 bases; nucleotides outside the gene matches: 1. This CDR3 has 14 residues. Looked up from germline, CDR1 is SGHDT and CDR2 is YYEEEE. Here the CDR3 reads CASSLEGGYNEQFF. The CDR3 coding sequence is TGTGCCAGCAGCTTGGAGGGAGGGTACAATGAGCAGTTCTTC.

The chain is built from TRBV5-6 and TRBJ1-4; D is perhaps TRBD1 (6 bases). This CDR3 is built from 16 residues. Germline loops: CDR1 SGHDT, CDR2 YYEEEE. Trimming shortened V by 0 bases and J by 3 bases, and 12 bases separated the two germline ends. Written as DNA, the CDR3 is TGTGCCAGCAGCTTGGTAGGGGACATCCCTAATGAAAAACTGTTTTTT. It translates to CASSLVGDIPNEKLFF. Filled out from reference TRBV5-6 and TRBJ1-4, the complete variable domain reads DAGVTQSPTHLIKTRGQQVTLRCSPKSGHDTVSWYQQALGQGPQFIFQYYEEEERQRGNFPDRFSGHQFPNYSSELNVNALLLGDSALYLCASSLVGDIPNEKLFFGSGTQLSVL.

The rearrangement joins TRBV6-5 to TRBJ1-1, with TRBD1 identical over 7 bases. V trimming: 2 bases; J trimming: 4 bases; junction bases outside the gene matches: 10. The CDR3 covers 16 residues. Germline loops: CDR1 MNHEY, CDR2 SVGAGI. In DNA, the CDR3 is TGTGCCAGCAGTTACACATACAGGGGATGGAGCACTGAAGCTTTCTTT. Translating gives CASSYTYRGWSTEAFF.

This clone came up once. The rearrangement uses TRBV19 and TRBJ2-1, with 12 positions matching TRBD2. J was trimmed by 6 bases and V by 7 bases; bases with no gene match: 1. From germline, CDR1 is LNHDA and CDR2 SQIVND (reference sequence). This CDR3 has 13 amino acids. DNA for the CDR3: TGTGCCAGTACTAGCGGGAGGGCCAATGAGCAGTTCTTC. The encoded protein is CASTSGRANEQFF. Full variable domain (rest looked up from reference TRBV19 and TRBJ2-1): DGGITQSPKYLFRKEGQNVTLSCEQNLNHDAMYWYRQDPGQGLRLIYYSQIVNDFQKGDIAEGYSVSREKKESFPLTVTSAQKNPTAFYLCASTSGRANEQFFGPGTRLTVL.

The gene calls are TRBV28 and TRBJ2-7; 12 positions match TRBD2. The junction had 1 base not matched to a gene; V was cut back by 4 bases and J by 3 bases. The germline V gene has CDR1 MDHEN and CDR2 SYDVKM. The CDR3 extends over 14 amino acids. CDR3 sequence (DNA): TGTGCCAGCAGTTCGACTAGCGGGAGCTACGAGCAGTACTTC. Protein sequence: CASSSTSGSYEQYF.

The chain links TRBV3-1 (or the pseudogene TRBV3-2) to TRBJ2-1, with TRBD2 identical over 9 bases. The germline CDR1 and CDR2 sequences are LGHDT and YNNKEL (reference sequence). V gave up 4 bases and J gave up 15 bases; unmatched junction bases: 10. The CDR3 is 13 residues long. The DNA for the CDR3 is TGTGCCAGCAGCCCTAGTGTAGCGGGGGCTGGGTTCTTC. It is translated as CASSPSVAGAGFF.

The V call is TRBV19, the J call TRBJ2-1; D remains unclear. CDR3 length equals 15 residues. V lost 3 bases to trimming and J lost 4 bases, with 13 bases between them. CDR1 is LNHDA and CDR2 is SQIVND in the germline V gene (reference sequence). This CDR3 is CASSIKTAVYNEQFF. The CDR3 region has the DNA TGTGCCAGTAGTATCAAGACTGCGGTGTACAATGAGCAGTTCTTC.

This chain connects TRBV28 to TRBJ2-7, with TRBD2 matching 14 bases. There are 17 residues in the CDR3. V gave up 2 bases and J gave up 6 bases; unmatched junction bases: 9. The germline V gene has CDR1 MDHEN and CDR2 SYDVKM. The CDR3 DNA follows: TGTGCCAGCAGTTTACTTCCGGGACTAGCGGGAGAGGGCGAGCAGTACTTC. It codes for CASSLLPGLAGEGEQYF.

J is TRBJ1-1 and V is TRBV7-3; D remains ambiguous. CDR3 size: 13 residues. The germline V gene encodes CDR1 SGHTA and CDR2 FQGTGA. V lost 5 bases and J 8 bases, leaving 15 bases between the germline ends. CDR3 in DNA: TGTGCCAGCAGCAGGCAGGCGGGGATCGAAGCTTTCTTT. Encoded protein: CASSRQAGIEAFF.

This rearrangement joins TRBV15 to TRBJ2-5; 11 bases are shared with TRBD1. Germline V gene lookup returns CDR1 LNHNV and CDR2 YYDKDF (reference sequence). The CDR3 is 17 residues long. V lost 5 bases to trimming and J lost 4 bases; unmatched junction nucleotides: 12. CDR3 sequence: CATSSSTGTGGGETQYF. CDR3 sequence (DNA): TGTGCCACCAGCTCAAGCACTGGGACAGGGGGTGGAGAGACCCAGTACTTC.

V usage is TRBV28 and J usage is TRBJ2-2; 12 nucleotides match TRBD2. Per germline, CDR1 MDHEN and CDR2 SYDVKM. V lost 2 bases to trimming and J lost 3 bases; unmatched junction nucleotides: 4. The CDR3 is 17 amino acids. The CDR3 nucleotides are TGTGCCAGCAGTTTACTAGCGGGAGGGCCAGACACCGGGGAGCTGTTTTTT. Its protein is CASSLLAGGPDTGELFF.

The chain joins TRBV5-4 to TRBJ2-2; 7 nucleotides match TRBD2. This CDR3 region has 16 residues. The J segment lost 7 bases and the V segment lost 0 bases, leaving 9 bases of the junction unmatched. The germline CDR1 and CDR2 sequences are SGHNT and YYREEE (reference sequence). In nucleotides, the CDR3 is TGTGCCAGCAGCTTGGGGCTAGCGGAGACGGGCGGGGAGCTGTTTTTT. Amino acid sequence: CASSLGLAETGGELFF.

This chain joins TRBV6-1 and TRBJ2-7, with D perhaps matching TRBD2 (5 bases). Per the germline V gene, CDR1 is MNHNS and CDR2 is SASEGT. The CDR3 has 13 amino acids. The germline V and J ends were trimmed by 3 bases and 6 bases, with 12 bases remaining between them. This chain's CDR3 is CASSEFMGSEQYF. The CDR3 DNA follows: TGTGCCAGCAGTGAGTTCATGGGGAGCGAGCAGTACTTC.

The V gene is TRBV7-9, the J gene TRBJ1-1, with a tentative D call TRBD1 (5 bases). The germline V gene encodes CDR1 SEHNR and CDR2 FQNEAQ (reference sequence). V was cut by 4 bases and J by 6 bases, with 12 bases left in between. CDR3 size: 13 residues. The CDR3 sequence: CASSSRVVAEAFF. The CDR3 DNA sequence: TGTGCCAGCAGCTCCAGGGTTGTCGCTGAAGCTTTCTTT. Complete variable domain (other parts from reference TRBV7-9 and TRBJ1-1): DTGVSQNPRHKITKRGQNVTFRCDPISEHNRLYWYRQTLGQGPEFLTYFQNEAQLEKSRLLSDRFSAERPKGSFSTLEIQRTEQGDSAMYLCASSSRVVAEAFFGQGTRLTVV.

CDR3 DNA sequence: TGTGCCAGCATAGACAGGGAGTTCGGGGGGGTCACTGAAGCTTTCTTT. It codes for CASIDREFGGVTEAFF. V usage is TRBV21-1 and J usage is TRBJ1-1. TRBV21-1 counts as a pseudogene. The CDR3 has 16 amino acids.

This chain uses TRBV2 with TRBJ2-7; D may be TRBD2 (5 bases). CDR1 and CDR2 from the germline V gene are SNHLY and FYNNEI. CDR3 length: 12 residues. Trimming removed 7 bases from V and 5 bases from J, with 12 bases in between. This CDR3 reads CASKTLADEQYF. Written as DNA, the CDR3 is TGTGCCAGCAAGACTCTAGCCGACGAGCAGTACTTC.

The CDR3 DNA follows: TGTGCCAGTAGCCTAGGCCTAGGATACTTCGGGAGCACAGATACGCAGTATTTT. This codes for CASSLGLGYFGSTDTQYF. The gene calls are TRBV19 and TRBJ2-3; D is unclear. This CDR3 is 18 amino acids long. Germline CDR1 is LNHDA and CDR2 is SQIVND (reference sequence). Trimming stripped 6 bases from V and 0 bases from J, with 22 bases between. The variable domain in full, completed from reference TRBV19 and TRBJ2-3, reads DGGITQSPKYLFRKEGQNVTLSCEQNLNHDAMYWYRQDPGQGLRLIYYSQIVNDFQKGDIAEGYSVSREKKESFPLTVTSAQKNPTAFYLCASSLGLGYFGSTDTQYFGPGTRLTVL.

The V and J genes are TRBV19 and TRBJ1-5; a possible D gene is TRBD1 (6 bases). CDR1 and CDR2 (germline): LNHDA, SQIVND (reference sequence). This CDR3 is 14 amino acids long. V lost 8 bases to trimming and J lost 3 bases, with 14 bases between them. The CDR3 nucleotides are TGTGCCAGTGTTCAACAGGGATTCAATCAGCCCCAGCATTTT. It codes for CASVQQGFNQPQHF.

The V and J genes are TRBV27 and TRBJ2-1; 8 bases line up with TRBD2. The germline CDR1 and CDR2 sequences are MNHEY and SMNVEV (reference sequence). Trimming at V came to 5 bases and at J to 2 bases, leaving 2 bases not matched to a gene. The CDR3 length is 14 residues. The CDR3 sequence is CASSKRETYNEQFF. The DNA of the CDR3 is TGTGCCAGCAGTAAGCGGGAGACCTACAATGAGCAGTTCTTC.

In its sample, this clone was seen a few times. The J gene is TRBJ1-1, the V gene TRBV5-1; D is perhaps TRBD1 (5 bases). This CDR3 is 16 amino acids long. V was clipped by 0 bases and J by 0 bases, with 12 bases between them. Germline CDR1 and CDR2: SGHRS and YFSETQ. This chain's CDR3 is CASSLGTGTMNTEAFF. The CDR3 DNA reads TGCGCCAGCAGCTTGGGCACAGGCACCATGAACACTGAAGCTTTCTTT. Drawing the rest from reference TRBV5-1 and TRBJ1-1, the complete variable domain is KAGVTQTPRYLIKTRGQQVTLSCSPISGHRSVSWYQQTPGQGLQFLFEYFSETQRNKGNFPGRFSGRQFSNSRSEMNVSTLELGDSALYLCASSLGTGTMNTEAFFGQGTRLTVV.

This clone was counted once. The chain combines TRBV5-1 with TRBJ2-2; 7 positions match TRBD1. This CDR3 region has 14 residues. V was clipped by 4 bases and J by 4 bases; unmatched bases: 4. The germline V gene has CDR1 SGHRS and CDR2 YFSETQ. The CDR3 spells CASSRQGTTGELFF. The CDR3 coding sequence is TGCGCCAGCAGCCGACAGGGAACCACCGGGGAGCTGTTTTTT.

The CDR3 DNA reads TGTGCCAGCAGCAAGCGGGAGACGGATACGCAGTATTTT. Translating it yields CASSKRETDTQYF. The rearrangement joins TRBV5-4 to TRBJ2-3; the match to TRBD2 covers 8 bases. CDR1 and CDR2 (germline): SGHNT, YYREEE (reference sequence). The CDR3 sequence is 13 residues long. Unmatched junction bases numbered 4, after V lost 4 bases and J lost 6 bases.

The V gene is TRBV18, the J gene TRBJ1-2, with D maybe TRBD1 (6 bases). Germline-derived CDR1 and CDR2 are KGHSH and LQKENI. This CDR3 has 14 amino acids. Trimming left V 3 bases short and J 4 bases short, with 12 bases between. This CDR3 is CASSPATTGYGYTF. In DNA form, the CDR3 reads TGTGCCAGCTCACCTGCCACGACAGGCTATGGCTACACCTTC. Together with reference TRBV18 and TRBJ1-2, the CDR3 gives the full variable domain: NAGVMQNPRHLVRRRGQEARLRCSPMKGHSHVYWYRQLPEEGLKFMVYLQKENIIDESGMPKERFSAEFPKEGPSILRIQQVVRGDSAAYFCASSPATTGYGYTFGSGTRLTVV.

The chain uses TRBV28 and TRBJ2-3; D is unresolved. Trimming removed 6 bases at V and 4 bases at J, with 8 bases between. The germline V gene has CDR1 MDHEN and CDR2 SYDVKM. CDR3 length equals 12 residues. CDR3 region: CASSSPPDTQYF. DNA for the CDR3: TGTGCCAGCAGCTCCCCTCCAGATACGCAGTATTTT.

The CDR3 protein is CASSALAGGWETQYF. The CDR3 DNA sequence: TGTGCCAGCAGCGCACTAGCGGGAGGGTGGGAGACCCAGTACTTC. J is TRBJ2-5 and V is TRBV7-6; 13 bases agree with TRBD2. This CDR3 contains 15 residues. Germline lookup yields CDR1 SGHVS and CDR2 FNYEAQ. Unmatched junction bases numbered 5, after V lost 5 bases and J lost 5 bases.